This TCR beta chain was identified in a study of control samples from healthy donors and cancer patients. The junction had 7 bases not matched to a gene; V was cut back by 3 bases and J by 5 bases. The CDR3 loop spans 15 amino acids. Germline V gives CDR1 SGHTA, CDR2 FQGTGA. This table comes from immunoSEQ multiplex PCR, and its TCRdb copy is limited to in-frame clones, with some not included. The profile shows 400,000 to 450,000 clones, more than 80% of them singletons. The genes are TRBV7-3 and TRBJ2-5, with 9 bases fitting TRBD1. The sequence derives from a man aged 35-49 years with head and neck cancer. The sequenced sample was PBMCs. The CDR3 nucleotides are TGTGCCAGCAGCTTCCGGACAGGGGTGATGGAGACCCAGTACTTC. As protein: CASSFRTGVMETQYF.